This T cell receptor (beta chain) was sequenced in a study of blood T cell repertoires in COVID-19. Sequencing was performed with immunoSEQ multiplex PCR; in TCRdb, only in-frame clones are kept and a portion is missing. The sample gives roughly 220,000 clones, roughly 89% of which show up once; approximately 6.2% is in the top ten. CDR3 size: 15 residues. V shed 7 bases, J shed 0 bases, and the junction held 6 bases outside the gene matches. Looked up from germline, CDR1 is SGHRS and CDR2 is YFSETQ. V gene TRBV5-1 combines with J gene TRBJ2-3; 9 nucleotides align to TRBD2. This sequence originates from a woman in her thirties or forties who had recovered from COVID-19. The specimen sequenced was PBMCs or T cells enriched from blood (not recorded which). CDR3 residues: CASSNSGSSTDTQYF. The CDR3 DNA reads as TGCGCCAGCTCAAATAGCGGGAGCAGCACAGATACGCAGTATTTT.